The clone carrying this T cell receptor (beta chain) was seen only a few times. Using a J-beta primer mix together with a sample-barcoded 5' primer, a second PCR was run for about 6 to 12 cycles. TCRdb independently ran MiXCR on the 5' RACE reads; one entry per CDR3 protein. The sample lists about 1.5 million distinct CDR3 sequences, less than 45% occurring once. These data are taken from a study of blood T cells in healthy people across ages. This CDR3 region has 15 residues. Germline CDR1 DFQATT, CDR2 SNEGSKA (reference sequence). Trimming at V came to 0 bases and at J to 2 bases, leaving 2 bases not matched to a gene.

The TCR originated in a woman between 18 and 29 years old in good health. Input material: blood. The chain combines TRBV20-1 with TRBJ1-4; 8 nucleotides agree with TRBD1. CDR3 sequence reads: CSAREGTGTNEKLFF. CDR3 coding DNA: TGCAGTGCTAGAGAAGGGACAGGTACTAATGAAAAACTGTTTTTT.